This record concerns one T cell receptor (beta chain) sequence. Sequenced by immunoSEQ multiplex PCR; TCRdb stores in-frame clones only, minus some. The data hold hundreds of thousands of clones, with about 95% observed a single time. Looked up from germline, CDR1 is MNHNS and CDR2 is SASEGT. The CDR3 is 14 residues long. V was clipped by 5 bases and J by 2 bases; unmatched bases: 6. Every one of the donors was a Caucasian adult that lived in Nashville, Tennessee. The sample comes from a study of shared clonotypes between healthy human individuals. This chain connects TRBV6-1 to TRBJ2-7, with 7 bases that match TRBD1. The sample was naive CD4+ T cells sorted from blood. Documented subset: CD45RA+ positively selected. The clonotype comes from a woman under 40 in good health. CDR3 protein: CASSSNRGPYEQYF. The CDR3 region has the DNA TGTGCCAGCAGTTCTAACAGGGGACCCTACGAGCAGTACTTC.